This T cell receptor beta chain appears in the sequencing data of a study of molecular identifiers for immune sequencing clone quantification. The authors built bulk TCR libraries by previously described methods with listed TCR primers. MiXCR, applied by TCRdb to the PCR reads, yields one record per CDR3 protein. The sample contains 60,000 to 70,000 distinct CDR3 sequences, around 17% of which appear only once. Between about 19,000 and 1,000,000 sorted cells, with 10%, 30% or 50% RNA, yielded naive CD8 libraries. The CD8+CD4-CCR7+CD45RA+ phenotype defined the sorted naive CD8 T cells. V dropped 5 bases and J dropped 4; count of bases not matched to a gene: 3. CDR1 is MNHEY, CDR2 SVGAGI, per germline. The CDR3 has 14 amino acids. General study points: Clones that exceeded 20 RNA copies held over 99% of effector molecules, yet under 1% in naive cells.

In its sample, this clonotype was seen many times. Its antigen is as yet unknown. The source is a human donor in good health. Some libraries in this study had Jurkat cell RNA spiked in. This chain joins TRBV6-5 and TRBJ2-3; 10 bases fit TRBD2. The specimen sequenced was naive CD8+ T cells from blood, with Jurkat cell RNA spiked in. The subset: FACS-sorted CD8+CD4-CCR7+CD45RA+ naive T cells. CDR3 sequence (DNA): TGTGCCAGCAGTCTAGCGGGAGTATCAGATACGCAGTATTTT. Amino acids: CASSLAGVSDTQYF.